These 2 T cell receptor beta chains came from one sample sequenced in a study of tumor-infiltrating lymphocytes in primary liver carcinoma. From around 500 ng of total RNA, TCR beta-specific cDNA was reverse-transcribed using a constant-region primer. Libraries covering TCR beta were generated through three nested multiplex PCR rounds (using a slightly modified ARM-PCR). Primers for the first two PCR rounds were TRBV1-TRBV30 forward primers and a C-beta reverse primer (about 10 cycles per round). MiXCR, run by TCRdb on the multiplex PCR reads, gives a single entry per CDR3 protein. The sample has 90,000 to 150,000 distinct CDR3 sequences, around 70% seen once; the top ten hold 8.1%. Co-extraction yielded RNA and DNA from around 20-30 mg of unsorted bulk tissue. The sequencing input was tumor-adjacent normal liver tissue. Source of these receptors: a woman aged 55-69 years with primary liver carcinoma and hepatitis B virus infection.

A remark on this clonotype: Possible read error: a much larger clone is one base away. The chain employs TRBV7-9 and TRBJ2-1; 7 bases align to TRBD2. CDR3 size: 12 residues. The germline CDR1 and CDR2 sequences are SEHNR and FQNEAQ (reference sequence). The V and J ends lost 7 bases and 15 bases, in that order; junction bases with no gene match: 12. The CDR3 region is CASNLREGAGFF. The CDR3 region has the DNA TGTGCCAGCAACCTCAGGGAGGGTGCAGGGTTCTTC.

Regarding this clonotype: The junction departs from germline at one end; a sequencing error may be responsible. The gene calls are TRBV5-1 and TRBJ1-3; D is possibly TRBD1 (5 bases). The CDR3 contains 13 residues. Germline CDR1 SGHRS, CDR2 YFSETQ. CDR3 amino acids: CASRSGRGNTIYF. Here the CDR3 DNA reads TGTGCCAGCCGGTCGGGACGGGGAAACACCATATATTTT.